Listed here are 22 T cell receptor beta chains from one sample, sequenced in a study of CD8+ T cells in alopecia areata. In each case, RNA was isolated and then reverse transcribed into cDNA as the sequencing template. The assay was immunoSEQ multiplex PCR, and TCRdb's table has in-frame clones only and misses some. The sample consists of about 150,000 clones, about 60% of them appearing once. The starting material was CD4+ T cells sorted from blood, obtained at week 0. The origin of the receptors is a human donor with alopecia areata.

The gene calls are TRBV11-2 and TRBJ2-2, with D tentatively TRBD2 (6 bases). Germline V gives CDR1 SGHAT, CDR2 FQNNGV. The length of the CDR3 is 15 residues. The V end was cut by 6 bases, the J end by 4 bases, with 15 bases between. CDR3 protein: CASSARRRGTGELFF. CDR3 sequence (DNA): TGTGCCAGCAGTGCGAGGAGGAGGGGCACCGGGGAGCTGTTTTTT. The full variable domain, rest sourced from reference TRBV11-2 and TRBJ2-2, is EAGVAQSPRYKIIEKRQSVAFWCNPISGHATLYWYQQILGQGPKLLIQFQNNGVVDDSQLPKDRFSAERLKGVDSTLKIQPAKLEDSAVYLCASSARRRGTGELFFGEGSRLTVL.

This clone was seen a handful of times. The gene calls are TRBV7-2 and TRBJ2-3; tentatively, D is TRBD1 or TRBD2 (6 bases each). This CDR3 region has 13 residues. From germline, CDR1 is SGHTA and CDR2 FQGNSA. The V and J ends lost 5 bases and 8 bases respectively, with 14 bases between them. The CDR3 DNA sequence: TGTGCCAGCAGCCCGCGGGACACTTTTACGCAGTATTTT. This gives the protein CASSPRDTFTQYF.

This clone has a handful of counts. The genes are TRBV2 and TRBJ1-5; TRBD1 aligns across 9 bases. Germline values: CDR1 SNHLY, CDR2 FYNNEI. The CDR3 covers 14 residues. With V trimmed by 5 bases and J by 4 bases, 3 bases remained unmatched. The CDR3 is CASSKGQGNQPQHF. The CDR3 DNA sequence: TGTGCCAGCAGTAAGGGACAGGGTAATCAGCCCCAGCATTTT.

The chain links TRBV6-6 to TRBJ1-1, with 9 bases matching TRBD1. In germline, CDR1 is MNHNY, CDR2 SVGAGI (reference sequence). The CDR3 runs to 13 residues. Germline trimming cut 7 bases from V and 7 bases from J; bases unmatched to any gene: 7. This CDR3 is CASTVQGAGEAFF. As DNA, the CDR3 is TGTGCCAGCACCGTACAGGGGGCCGGTGAAGCTTTCTTT.

The chain couples TRBV4-2 to TRBJ2-3; 8 bases match TRBD2. The germline V gene encodes CDR1 LGHNA and CDR2 YNFKEQ. The CDR3 contains 19 residues. V trimming: 4 bases; J trimming: 1 base; junction bases outside the gene matches: 16. The CDR3 spells CASSPLPGGQRSGTDTQYF. As DNA, the CDR3 is TGTGCCAGCAGCCCCCTGCCGGGGGGGCAACGCTCGGGCACAGATACGCAGTATTTT.

A few counts support this clone. V is TRBV2 and J is TRBJ1-1; D is ambiguous. This CDR3 is 12 amino acids long. Per germline, CDR1 SNHLY and CDR2 FYNNEI. Trimming removed 4 bases at V and 1 base at J, with 4 bases between. CDR3 in DNA: TGTGCCAGCAGTGTGTCGAACACTGAAGCTTTCTTT. Its translation is CASSVSNTEAFF.

This clone was seen only once. The J gene is TRBJ2-3, the V gene TRBV15; D call uncertain. The CDR3 covers 11 residues. The germline CDR1 and CDR2 sequences are LNHNV and YYDKDF (reference sequence). The V end was cut by 1 base, the J end by 6 bases, with 2 bases between. The CDR3 region has the DNA TGTGCCACCAGCAGAGGGGATACGCAGTATTTT. It translates to CATSRGDTQYF.

The chain carries TRBV5-1 and TRBJ2-2; 9 nucleotides line up with TRBD1. Unmatched junction bases numbered 3, after V lost 2 bases and J lost 1 base. CDR1 is SGHRS and CDR2 is YFSETQ in the germline V gene. The CDR3 extends over 16 amino acids. For the CDR3, the DNA is TGCGCCAGCAGCTTACAGGGGGCGGGGAACACCGGGGAGCTGTTTTTT. This encodes CASSLQGAGNTGELFF.

This clone was seen more than once but under ten times. The gene calls are TRBV7-9 and TRBJ2-7; D may be TRBD1 or TRBD2 (5 bases each). The germline CDR1 and CDR2 sequences are SEHNR and FQNEAQ (reference sequence). CDR3 length: 14 amino acids. The germline V and J ends were trimmed by 2 bases and 2 bases, with 10 bases remaining between them. In DNA, the CDR3 is TGTGCCAGCAGCTTATCCGGGACCCCCTACGAGCAGTACTTC. It specifies CASSLSGTPYEQYF.

This chain connects TRBV4-3 to TRBJ1-2; D is undetermined. The CDR3 is made up of 15 amino acids. V was trimmed by 0 bases and J by 4 bases, leaving 12 bases between them. Germline CDR1 and CDR2: LGHNA and YSLEER. The CDR3 region is CASSQEAMGPYGYTF. In nucleotides, the CDR3 is TGCGCCAGCAGCCAAGAGGCGATGGGCCCCTATGGCTACACCTTC.

The chain joins TRBV5-1 to TRBJ2-5; D is ambiguous. CDR3 size: 15 residues. Trimming stripped 7 bases from V and 4 bases from J, with 20 bases between. Germline assignment: CDR1 SGHRS and CDR2 YFSETQ. The CDR3 DNA follows: TGCGCCAGCCGCCGGACCTCGGAAATTGGAGAGACCCAGTACTTC. This codes for CASRRTSEIGETQYF.

This chain connects TRBV4-1 to TRBJ2-7; D unresolved. CDR3 length equals 15 residues. The V end was cut by 1 base, the J end by 0 bases, with 10 bases between. CDR1 MGHRA and CDR2 YSYEKL come from the germline V gene. The CDR3 bases are TGCGCCAGCAGCCAAGGGACCGGCACCTCCTACGAGCAGTACTTC. This codes for CASSQGTGTSYEQYF.

The rearrangement uses TRBV29-1 and TRBJ1-2; D uncertain. This CDR3 has 12 residues. CDR1 and CDR2 (germline): SQVTM, ANQGSEA. V lost 4 bases and J 6 bases, leaving 12 bases between the germline ends. In DNA form, the CDR3 reads TGCAGCGTTGTATGGGATAAGAATGGCTACACCTTC. It translates to CSVVWDKNGYTF.

Here the CDR3 reads CAWSANMPGRQYF. In DNA, the CDR3 is TGTGCCTGGAGTGCGAACATGCCCGGGAGGCAGTACTTC. The chain couples TRBV30 to TRBJ2-7, with D possibly TRBD2 on 6 matching bases. Trimming took 1 base from V and 9 from J, leaving 16 bases between them. This CDR3 has 13 residues. CDR1 and CDR2 from the germline V gene are GTSNPN and SVGIG (reference sequence).

This clone appeared a single time. V gene TRBV25-1 combines with J gene TRBJ2-5; no clear D gene. The CDR3 sequence is 14 residues long. Trimming left V 4 bases short and J 2 bases short, with 11 bases between. Germline V gene lookup returns CDR1 MGHDK and CDR2 SYGVNS. CDR3 nucleotides: TGTGCCAGCAGTGTAAGAGGCCTTCAAGAGACCCAGTACTTC. Its translation: CASSVRGLQETQYF.

The CDR3 spells CSVNGLAGNIQYF. The CDR3 nucleotides are TGCAGCGTTAACGGGCTAGCTGGAAACATTCAGTACTTC. This rearrangement joins TRBV29-1 to TRBJ2-4, with a tentative D call TRBD2 (5 bases). Trimming removed 5 bases at V and 6 bases at J, with 14 bases between. CDR3 length equals 13 residues. Looked up from germline, CDR1 is SQVTM and CDR2 is ANQGSEA.

This clone appeared a few times. The rearrangement links TRBV4-3 to TRBJ1-5; the D is unclear. V was trimmed by 0 bases and J by 4 bases, leaving 10 bases between them. The CDR3 has 15 amino acids. Per germline, CDR1 LGHNA and CDR2 YSLEER. The CDR3 DNA follows: TGCGCCAGCAGCCAAGATAAGGAAGGAAATCAGCCCCAGCATTTT. Residues: CASSQDKEGNQPQHF.

This clone came up a few times. The sample carries other DNA sequences with the same CDR3. The rearrangement links TRBV2 to TRBJ2-7; no clear D gene. Deletions cut 2 bases from V and 3 bases from J, with 2 bases between. From germline, CDR1 is SNHLY and CDR2 FYNNEI. The length of the CDR3 is 11 residues. The CDR3 DNA reads as TGTGCCAGCAGTGAAATCTACGAGCAGTACTTC. Its protein product is CASSEIYEQYF.

This clone showed up just a few times. CDR3 loop: CASSSFLGHTGELFF. CDR3 bases: TGTGCCAGTAGCTCCTTCCTAGGACACACCGGGGAGCTGTTTTTT. The J gene is TRBJ2-2, the V gene TRBV19; no firm D call. The CDR3 consists of 15 residues. Per germline, CDR1 LNHDA and CDR2 SQIVND (reference sequence). The V gene lost 6 bases and the J gene lost 3 bases, with 14 bases spanning the gap.

The CDR3 DNA follows: TGTGCCAGCAGCCGCCCAGGACTAGGGGGAAATGAGCAGTTCTTC. This gives the protein CASSRPGLGGNEQFF. The chain is built from TRBV4-2 and TRBJ2-1; weak D call: TRBD2 (7 bases). The V and J ends lost 4 bases and 7 bases respectively, with 17 bases between them. Germline lookup yields CDR1 LGHNA and CDR2 YNFKEQ. The CDR3 runs 15 residues.

This chain joins TRBV10-3 and TRBJ2-3, with a weak D call TRBD2 (6 bases). The CDR3 spans 14 residues. The V and J ends lost 7 bases and 4 bases respectively, with 15 bases between them. Germline CDR1 is ENHRY and CDR2 is SYGVKD. As DNA, the CDR3 is TGTGCCATCAAGAACGGCTCGGGGGCAGATACGCAGTATTTT. Translated, it gives CAIKNGSGADTQYF.

The chain recombines TRBV30 with TRBJ2-7; 12 bases agree with TRBD1. In germline, CDR1 is GTSNPN, CDR2 SVGIG (reference sequence). The ends lost 0 bases at V and 4 bases at J; junction bases unmatched: 7. CDR3 size: 16 residues. The chain's CDR3 is CAWSVPGTGGRYEQYF. The CDR3 DNA reads as TGTGCCTGGAGTGTACCCGGGACAGGGGGCCGGTACGAGCAGTACTTC.